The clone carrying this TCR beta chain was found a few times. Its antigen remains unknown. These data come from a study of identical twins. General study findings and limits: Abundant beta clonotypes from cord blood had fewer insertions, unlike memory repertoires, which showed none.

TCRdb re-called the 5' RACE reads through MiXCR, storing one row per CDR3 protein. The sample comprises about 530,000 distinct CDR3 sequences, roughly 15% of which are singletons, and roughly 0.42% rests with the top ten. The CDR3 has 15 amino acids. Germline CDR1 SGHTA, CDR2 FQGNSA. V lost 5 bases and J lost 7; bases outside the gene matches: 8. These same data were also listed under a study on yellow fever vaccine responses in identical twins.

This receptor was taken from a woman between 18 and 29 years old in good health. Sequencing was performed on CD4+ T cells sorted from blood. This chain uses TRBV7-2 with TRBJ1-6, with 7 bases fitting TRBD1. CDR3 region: CASSKSDRLNSPLHF. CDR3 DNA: TGTGCCAGCAGCAAGTCGGACAGGCTGAATTCACCCCTCCACTTT.